The rows below give T cell receptor beta chains drawn from one sample of a study of PD-1 and CTLA-4 blockade in melanoma. Clones were read by immunoSEQ multiplex PCR, and TCRdb kept only the in-frame ones, dropping some. The data contain about 31,000 clones, 75% to 95% of them singletons. The source was CD8+ T cells from peripheral blood, collected from a patient given anti-PD-1 treatment. These receptors were taken from a human donor with melanoma. CDR3s include the opening cysteine and the closing phenylalanine or tryptophan. The D gene is left open where the match is weak. Clone size is not always given. Where it is, it says once, few, many or a class for expanded clones.

TRBJ1-3	once	TRBV4-1	NA	TGCGCCAGCCGGGGGGGGCGAGGAAACACCATATATTTT	CASRGGRGNTIYF
TRBJ2-7	NA	TRBV7-2	TRBD2	TGTGCCAGCAGCCATCGGGAGGGGCATTACGAGCAGTACTTC	CASSHREGHYEQYF
TRBJ2-1	NA	TRBV28	NA	TGTGCCAGCAGAGCCGAGGGGACGGTCATAAGGAATGAGCAGTTCTTC	CASRAEGTVIRNEQFF
TRBJ1-1	NA	TRBV3-1/TRBV3-2	NA	TGTGCCAGCAGCCACACCTTGGGGACCCGGGACACTGAAGCTTTCTTT	CASSHTLGTRDTEAFF
TRBJ2-1	NA	TRBV7-9	TRBD2	TGTGCCAGCAGCCACTCGGGGCTAGCGGTAAGTGGTGAGCAGTTCTTC	CASSHSGLAVSGEQFF
TRBJ2-7	NA	TRBV30	NA	TGTGCCTGGAGTGCCGATTTCGGCCTGGCGTACGAGCAGTACTTC	CAWSADFGLAYEQYF
TRBJ1-4	NA	TRBV6-6	NA	TGTGCCGCTGTCGGGGTCGGGTCCAATGAAAAACTGTTTTTT	CAAVGVGSNEKLFF
TRBJ2-1	NA	TRBV6-5	TRBD2	TGTGCCAGCAACGAGGGAGGGCCGAATGAGCAGTTCTTC	CASNEGGPNEQFF
TRBJ1-1	NA	TRBV27	NA	TGTGCCAGCAGGTCAGGGTGGATGAACACTGAAGCTTTCTTT	CASRSGWMNTEAFF
TRBJ2-2	NA	TRBV6-1	NA	TGTGCCAGCAGTGAAGCGCTGGGGGTTCGCACCGGGGAGCTGTTTTTT	CASSEALGVRTGELFF
TRBJ2-1	once	TRBV4-2	NA	TGTGCCAGCAGCCAAGATGGGGGAAATGAGCAGTTCTTC	CASSQDGGNEQFF
TRBJ2-7	NA	TRBV14	TRBD2	TGTGCCAGCAGCCACCCTAGCGGGAGGGCCCCCTACGAGCAGTACTTC	CASSHPSGRAPYEQYF
TRBJ2-4	NA	TRBV19	NA	TGTGCCACCAGCTCGGAGGGGGAGGGGTGGAACATTCAGTACTTC	CATSSEGEGWNIQYF
TRBJ2-7	NA	TRBV7-9	TRBD2	TGTGCCAGCAGCTTAGCTCAGCGGGAACTCTACGAGCAGTACTTC	CASSLAQRELYEQYF
TRBJ2-7	NA	TRBV28	NA	TGTGCCAGCAGTTTCTTGTCCTACGAGCAGTACTTC	CASSFLSYEQYF
TRBJ2-1	NA	TRBV7-2	NA	TGTGCCAGCAGTCAATGGACTGGGAGCTCCTACAATGAGCAGTTCTTC	CASSQWTGSSYNEQFF
TRBJ2-7	once	TRBV6-5	TRBD2	TGTGCCAGCAGTTACTCGACACTAGCGGGCGCCGAGCAGTACTTC	CASSYSTLAGAEQYF
TRBJ1-1	NA	TRBV28	NA	TGTGCCAGCAGTTTTGGAGTTTATTCGACTGAAGCTTTCTTT	CASSFGVYSTEAFF
TRBJ2-5	NA	TRBV28	TRBD1	TGTGCCAGCTGGACAGGGGAGCGAGAGACCCAGTACTTC	CASWTGERETQYF
TRBJ1-6	NA	TRBV7-8	NA	TGTGCCAGCAGCTTAGGTGCTACAGGGAGCTCCTATAATTCACCCCTCCACTTT	CASSLGATGSSYNSPLHF
TRBJ2-7	NA	TRBV6-5	NA	TGTGCCAGCAGTAAGGACATAATCTACGAGCAGTACTTC	CASSKDIIYEQYF
TRBJ2-7	few	TRBV5-4	NA	TGTGCCAGCAGCTTGGGTCATCAACCCTACGAGCAGTACTTC	CASSLGHQPYEQYF
TRBJ2-1	once	TRBV19	NA	TGTGCCAGTAGTCCCCAGGGACCACTTGATTCCTACAATGAGCAGTTCTTC	CASSPQGPLDSYNEQFF
TRBJ1-2	NA	TRBV4-1	NA	TGCGCCAGCAGCCACGACCTCGAGACTCTAGGGTATGGCTACACCTTC	CASSHDLETLGYGYTF
TRBJ2-2	NA	TRBV19	TRBD2	TGTGCCAGTAGAGCCATCACTAGCGAGAGGGATTTGAACACCGGGGAGCTGTTTTTT	CASRAITSERDLNTGELFF
TRBJ1-4	NA	TRBV6-5	NA	TGTGCCAGCAGCCCACGCACTCAGGGGGAAAAACTGTTTTTT	CASSPRTQGEKLFF